The rows below give T cell receptor beta chains drawn from one sample of a study of shared clonotypes between healthy human individuals. The method was immunoSEQ multiplex PCR; TCRdb's version includes in-frame clones alone and lacks a portion of them. The sample carries about 2.4 million clones, under 95% recorded once. Sequenced: naive CD4+ T cells from PBMCs. The receptors stem from a young man in good health. Some clones in this sample may be carry-over from other donors' samples. CDR3s include the opening cysteine and the closing phenylalanine or tryptophan. Fields, in order: V gene, clone size, CDR3 length, D gene, J gene, CDR3 protein, CDR3 DNA. D genes are given only for firm matches. Part of the rows lack a size; the others show once, few, many or a class for expanded clones.

V gene: TRBV5-1
clone size: -
CDR3 length: 15
D gene: TRBD2
J gene: TRBJ2-1
CDR3 protein: CASSLGSGRGNEQFF
CDR3 DNA: TGCGCCAGCAGCTTGGGTAGCGGGAGAGGCAATGAGCAGTTCTTC

V gene: TRBV28
clone size: -
CDR3 length: 15
D gene: TRBD1
J gene: TRBJ1-1
CDR3 protein: CASSSPGGGNTEAFF
CDR3 DNA: TGTGCCAGCAGTTCCCCAGGGGGGGGGAACACTGAAGCTTTCTTT

V gene: TRBV12-5
clone size: -
CDR3 length: 15
D gene: -
J gene: TRBJ1-2
CDR3 protein: CASGPPDGANYGYTF
CDR3 DNA: TGTGCTAGTGGTCCCCCGGACGGAGCTAACTATGGCTACACCTTC

V gene: TRBV30
clone size: -
CDR3 length: 13
D gene: -
J gene: TRBJ1-1
CDR3 protein: CAWSVGVGTEAFF
CDR3 DNA: TGTGCCTGGAGTGTAGGGGTTGGCACTGAAGCTTTCTTT

V gene: TRBV27
clone size: -
CDR3 length: 17
D gene: -
J gene: TRBJ2-1
CDR3 protein: CASSPTFRDKIYNEQFF
CDR3 DNA: TGTGCCAGCAGTCCGACTTTCCGGGACAAGATCTACAATGAGCAGTTCTTC

V gene: TRBV18
clone size: -
CDR3 length: 15
D gene: TRBD1
J gene: TRBJ1-2
CDR3 protein: CASSPPQGANYGYTF
CDR3 DNA: TGTGCCAGCTCACCACCCCAGGGGGCTAACTATGGCTACACCTTC

V gene: TRBV15
clone size: -
CDR3 length: 15
D gene: -
J gene: TRBJ2-7
CDR3 protein: CATSRGKQGPYEQYF
CDR3 DNA: TGTGCCACCAGCAGAGGGAAACAGGGTCCCTACGAGCAGTACTTC

V gene: TRBV5-1
clone size: -
CDR3 length: 14
D gene: -
J gene: TRBJ1-1
CDR3 protein: CASSLAQRGGEAFF
CDR3 DNA: TGCGCCAGCAGCTTGGCCCAAAGAGGAGGTGAAGCTTTCTTT

V gene: TRBV7-9
clone size: -
CDR3 length: 14
D gene: -
J gene: TRBJ1-5
CDR3 protein: CASSSDGRNQPQHF
CDR3 DNA: TGTGCCAGCAGCTCGGACGGCCGGAATCAGCCCCAGCATTTT

V gene: TRBV9
clone size: -
CDR3 length: 12
D gene: -
J gene: TRBJ2-7
CDR3 protein: CASSRGTGEQYF
CDR3 DNA: TGTGCCAGCAGCCGGGGGACTGGCGAGCAGTACTTC

V gene: TRBV7-3
clone size: -
CDR3 length: 14
D gene: -
J gene: TRBJ2-7
CDR3 protein: CASSLGGIDYEQYF
CDR3 DNA: TGTGCCAGCAGCTTAGGCGGTATCGATTACGAGCAGTACTTC

V gene: TRBV11-2
clone size: -
CDR3 length: 14
D gene: TRBD2
J gene: TRBJ2-1
CDR3 protein: CASSLNLAGVSQFF
CDR3 DNA: TGTGCCAGCAGCTTAAACCTAGCGGGCGTGTCGCAGTTCTTC

V gene: TRBV5-1
clone size: -
CDR3 length: 16
D gene: -
J gene: TRBJ1-5
CDR3 protein: CASSLEGHPGEQPQHF
CDR3 DNA: TGCGCCAGCAGCTTGGAGGGGCACCCAGGGGAGCAGCCCCAGCATTTT

V gene: TRBV29-1
clone size: -
CDR3 length: 14
D gene: TRBD1
J gene: TRBJ2-7
CDR3 protein: CSVQPGQGRYEQYF
CDR3 DNA: TGCAGCGTCCAACCGGGACAGGGACGGTACGAGCAGTACTTC

V gene: TRBV7-9
clone size: -
CDR3 length: 12
D gene: TRBD1
J gene: TRBJ1-1
CDR3 protein: CASSLGTGGAFF
CDR3 DNA: TGTGCCAGCAGCTTAGGAACAGGGGGAGCTTTCTTT

V gene: TRBV4-1
clone size: -
CDR3 length: 17
D gene: -
J gene: TRBJ2-7
CDR3 protein: CASSQRGPGEGVYEQYF
CDR3 DNA: TGCGCCAGCAGCCAAAGGGGCCCCGGGGAGGGGGTTTACGAGCAGTACTTC

V gene: TRBV9
clone size: -
CDR3 length: 15
D gene: TRBD1
J gene: TRBJ2-7
CDR3 protein: CASSVTLGQGYEQYF
CDR3 DNA: TGTGCCAGCAGCGTAACCCTTGGACAGGGGTACGAGCAGTACTTC

V gene: TRBV6-5
clone size: -
CDR3 length: 14
D gene: TRBD1
J gene: TRBJ2-3
CDR3 protein: CASSLGQGRDTQYF
CDR3 DNA: TGTGCCAGCAGTCTCGGACAGGGGAGAGATACGCAGTATTTT

V gene: TRBV6-1
clone size: -
CDR3 length: 15
D gene: TRBD2
J gene: TRBJ2-7
CDR3 protein: CASSVTSVTPYEQYF
CDR3 DNA: TGTGCCAGCAGTGTTACTAGCGTAACCCCCTACGAGCAGTACTTC

V gene: TRBV5-1
clone size: -
CDR3 length: 15
D gene: TRBD2
J gene: TRBJ2-7
CDR3 protein: CASSSLLGPGGEQYF
CDR3 DNA: TGCGCCAGCAGCTCGTTATTGGGCCCCGGGGGGGAGCAGTACTTC

V gene: TRBV28
clone size: -
CDR3 length: 15
D gene: TRBD2
J gene: TRBJ2-1
CDR3 protein: CASSFRGSYSNEQFF
CDR3 DNA: TGTGCCAGCAGTTTTCGCGGGAGTTATAGCAATGAGCAGTTCTTC

V gene: TRBV20-1
clone size: -
CDR3 length: 11
D gene: -
J gene: TRBJ1-1
CDR3 protein: CSARRQGEAFF
CDR3 DNA: TGCAGTGCTAGACGACAAGGAGAAGCTTTCTTT

V gene: TRBV27
clone size: -
CDR3 length: 15
D gene: -
J gene: TRBJ2-1
CDR3 protein: CASSDDLDGYNEQFF
CDR3 DNA: TGTGCCAGCAGTGACGACTTGGATGGGTACAATGAGCAGTTCTTC

V gene: TRBV7-2
clone size: -
CDR3 length: 18
D gene: TRBD1
J gene: TRBJ2-2
CDR3 protein: CASSSRGVGQANTGELFF
CDR3 DNA: TGTGCCAGCAGCTCCCGCGGGGTGGGACAGGCAAACACCGGGGAGCTGTTTTTT

V gene: TRBV6-6
clone size: -
CDR3 length: 14
D gene: -
J gene: TRBJ2-1
CDR3 protein: CASSYKGSYNEQFF
CDR3 DNA: TGTGCCAGCAGTTACAAAGGTAGCTACAATGAGCAGTTCTTC

V gene: TRBV7-9
clone size: -
CDR3 length: 13
D gene: -
J gene: TRBJ1-2
CDR3 protein: CASRPEVRIGYTF
CDR3 DNA: TGTGCCAGCAGACCGGAAGTTCGGATCGGCTACACCTTC

V gene: TRBV30
clone size: -
CDR3 length: 12
D gene: -
J gene: TRBJ2-3
CDR3 protein: CAWSTSPDTQYF
CDR3 DNA: TGTGCCTGGAGTACTAGCCCAGATACGCAGTATTTT

V gene: TRBV2
clone size: once
CDR3 length: 15
D gene: -
J gene: TRBJ2-5
CDR3 protein: CASSEAFTGQETQYF
CDR3 DNA: TGTGCCAGCAGTGAAGCCTTTACGGGACAAGAGACCCAGTACTTC

V gene: TRBV7-3
clone size: -
CDR3 length: 15
D gene: -
J gene: TRBJ2-7
CDR3 protein: CASSLKRAGTYEQYF
CDR3 DNA: TGTGCCAGCAGCTTAAAGAGGGCGGGAACCTACGAGCAGTACTTC

V gene: TRBV6-6
clone size: -
CDR3 length: 15
D gene: TRBD1
J gene: TRBJ2-1
CDR3 protein: CASRDRTGSYNEQFF
CDR3 DNA: TGTGCCAGCAGAGACAGGACAGGCTCCTACAATGAGCAGTTCTTC

V gene: TRBV28
clone size: -
CDR3 length: 16
D gene: TRBD2
J gene: TRBJ2-1
CDR3 protein: CASTGVGLAGNKEQFF
CDR3 DNA: TGTGCCAGCACCGGGGTGGGACTAGCGGGAAATAAGGAGCAGTTCTTC

V gene: TRBV28
clone size: -
CDR3 length: 14
D gene: TRBD1
J gene: TRBJ2-5
CDR3 protein: CASSDRGHQETQYF
CDR3 DNA: TGTGCCAGCAGTGACAGGGGTCACCAAGAGACCCAGTACTTC

V gene: TRBV25-1
clone size: once
CDR3 length: 15
D gene: TRBD1
J gene: TRBJ2-2
CDR3 protein: CASSSGTVNTGELFF
CDR3 DNA: TGTGCCAGCAGCTCCGGGACAGTGAACACCGGGGAGCTGTTTTTT

V gene: TRBV4-1
clone size: -
CDR3 length: 15
D gene: TRBD2
J gene: TRBJ2-1
CDR3 protein: CASSQGSGVWDEQFF
CDR3 DNA: TGCGCCAGCAGCCAAGGTAGCGGGGTTTGGGATGAGCAGTTCTTC

V gene: TRBV28
clone size: -
CDR3 length: 13
D gene: -
J gene: TRBJ1-2
CDR3 protein: CASSLFPSYGYTF
CDR3 DNA: TGTGCCAGCAGTTTATTCCCCTCCTATGGCTACACCTTC

V gene: TRBV5-1
clone size: -
CDR3 length: 15
D gene: -
J gene: TRBJ1-1
CDR3 protein: CASSSPVGTNTEAFF
CDR3 DNA: TGCGCCAGCAGCTCCCCGGTAGGAACTAACACTGAAGCTTTCTTT

V gene: TRBV11-2
clone size: -
CDR3 length: 11
D gene: -
J gene: TRBJ1-1
CDR3 protein: CASSRNTEAFF
CDR3 DNA: TGTGCCAGCAGCCGGAACACTGAAGCTTTCTTT

V gene: TRBV27
clone size: -
CDR3 length: 17
D gene: -
J gene: TRBJ1-4
CDR3 protein: CASSLWGRGPDNEKLFF
CDR3 DNA: TGTGCCAGCAGTTTATGGGGACGTGGGCCCGATAATGAAAAACTGTTTTTT

V gene: TRBV7-3
clone size: -
CDR3 length: 15
D gene: TRBD1
J gene: TRBJ2-7
CDR3 protein: CASSPGGQGAYEQYF
CDR3 DNA: TGTGCCAGCAGTCCAGGCGGCCAGGGGGCTTACGAGCAGTACTTC

V gene: TRBV28
clone size: -
CDR3 length: 15
D gene: -
J gene: TRBJ2-1
CDR3 protein: CASSLFGASYNEQFF
CDR3 DNA: TGTGCCAGCAGTTTATTTGGCGCCTCTTACAATGAGCAGTTCTTC

V gene: TRBV5-1
clone size: -
CDR3 length: 15
D gene: -
J gene: TRBJ2-2
CDR3 protein: CASSMGQTNTGELFF
CDR3 DNA: TGCGCCAGCAGCATGGGACAAACGAACACCGGGGAGCTGTTTTTT